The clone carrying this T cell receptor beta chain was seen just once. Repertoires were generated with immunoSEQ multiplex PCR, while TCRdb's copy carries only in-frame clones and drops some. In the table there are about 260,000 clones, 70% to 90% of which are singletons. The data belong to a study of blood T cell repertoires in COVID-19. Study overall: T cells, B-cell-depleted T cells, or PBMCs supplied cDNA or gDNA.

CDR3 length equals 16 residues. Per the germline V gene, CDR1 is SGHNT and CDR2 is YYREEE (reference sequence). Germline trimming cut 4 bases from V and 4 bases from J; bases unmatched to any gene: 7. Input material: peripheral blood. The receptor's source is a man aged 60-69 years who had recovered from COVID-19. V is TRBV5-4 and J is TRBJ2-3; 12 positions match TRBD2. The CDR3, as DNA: TGTGCCAGCAGCGCTAGACTAGCGGGGGAATCAGATACGCAGTATTTT. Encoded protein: CASSARLAGESDTQYF.